This note documents a single TCR beta chain sequence. Its antigen is not known. These data come from a study of shared clonotypes between healthy human individuals. Naive CD8 populations comprised CD45RO-negative cells positively selected for CCR7, excluding terminally differentiated effector memory CD45RA+ cells. Sequencing was performed with immunoSEQ multiplex PCR; in TCRdb, only in-frame clones are kept and a portion is missing. The table lists millions of clones, less than 95% of them singletons, with around 1.1% in the top ten. The study's findings and limits: All-four-donor shared clonotypes had higher generation probabilities than non-shared clonotypes did.

The source material was naive CD8+ T cells sorted from blood. This TCR was sampled from a man aged 18 to 30 in good health.

The CDR3 region has the DNA TGTGCCAGTAGTATAGATCTTGACGGTCTTTCACCCCTCCACTTT. Residues: CASSIDLDGLSPLHF. The genes are TRBV19 and TRBJ1-6; D is unresolved. The germline CDR1 and CDR2 sequences are LNHDA and SQIVND (reference sequence). Deletions cut 0 bases from V and 9 bases from J, with 12 bases between. The CDR3 totals 15 residues.